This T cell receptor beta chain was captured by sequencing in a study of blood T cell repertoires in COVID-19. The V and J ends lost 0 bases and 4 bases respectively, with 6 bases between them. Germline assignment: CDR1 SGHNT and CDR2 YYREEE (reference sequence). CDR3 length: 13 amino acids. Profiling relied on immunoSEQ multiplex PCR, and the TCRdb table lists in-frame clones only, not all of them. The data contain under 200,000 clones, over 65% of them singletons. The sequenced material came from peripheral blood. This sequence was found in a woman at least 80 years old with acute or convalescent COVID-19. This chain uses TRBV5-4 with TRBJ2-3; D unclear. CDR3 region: CASSLDAADTQYF. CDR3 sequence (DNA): TGTGCCAGCAGCTTGGATGCGGCAGATACGCAGTATTTT.